This T cell receptor beta chain derives from a study of cytomegalovirus exposure and HLA in healthy donors. Study results and caveats: Rare sequences made up most TCRs, while some public TCRs were found in many donors. Altogether, 170 or so TCR beta chains were recorded as cytomegalovirus-associated.

13 Jbeta primers and 60 Vbeta primers were used for the PCR. Data came from immunoSEQ multiplex PCR; TCRdb stores just in-frame clones and leaves some out. This sample has around 180,000 clones, with approximately 80% found just once. Germline assignment: CDR1 SEHNR and CDR2 FQNEAQ (reference sequence). CDR3 length equals 13 residues. This cohort consisted of healthy bone marrow donors. Unrecorded immune exposures were likely, despite nominal health at sampling. Comment on this clone: The antigen is unknown. The junction does not match germline at one end; this may be a read error.

This chain connects TRBV7-9 to TRBJ1-2; D is ambiguous. The sample comprised PBMCs. This sequence originates from a man between 18 and 29 years old in good health and CMV-seronegative. In DNA form, the CDR3 reads TGTTCCAGCAGCTCCCTGACGGAGGGTGGCTACACCTTC. Protein: CSSSSLTEGGYTF.